This T cell receptor beta chain comes out of a study of blood T cell repertoires in COVID-19. Study at large: From the United States, Italy and Spain came samples of acute and convalescent COVID-19. PBMCs, B-cell-depleted T cells, or T cells were the source of the cDNA or gDNA that made up the material.

Per germline, CDR1 MNHEY and CDR2 SVGEGT. V lost 0 bases and J lost 7, with 10 bases in between. This CDR3 contains 13 residues. Authors' data handling: By means of reference gene primer amplification, nucleated cell counts were estimated. This table comes from immunoSEQ multiplex PCR, and its TCRdb copy is limited to in-frame clones, with some not included. V and J calls and clone size follow that table, whereas D and trimming were derived from the DNA. The data show about 340,000 clones, under 95% seen once. The source of this sequence is a woman aged 18-30 years who had recovered from COVID-19. This sequence joins TRBV6-2 or TRBV6-3 and TRBJ2-7; D unclear. Sequencing used peripheral blood. In DNA, the CDR3 is TGTGCCAGCAGTTACTCGCGACTTGGGGAGCAGTACGTC. This translates into CASSYSRLGEQYV.